What follows are 28 T cell receptor beta chains derived from one specimen sequenced in a study of T cell responses to AZD1222 COVID-19 vaccine. The table came from immunoSEQ multiplex PCR; TCRdb's copy has only in-frame clones and leaves some out. Of 95,000 to 100,000 clones in the sample, about 88% are singletons; the top ten hold 14%. Sequenced material: peripheral blood, taken 28 days after the second AZD1222 dose. The receptors stem from an adult who received the AZD1222 COVID-19 vaccine.

The chain links TRBV9 to TRBJ2-1; 7 bases are a match to TRBD1. The V gene end was trimmed by 3 bases and the J gene end by 4 bases; junction bases not matched to a gene: 7. Germline CDR1 reads SGDLS; CDR2 reads YYNGEE. CDR3 length: 15 amino acids. CDR3: CASSAPGQSYNEQFF. Here the CDR3 DNA reads TGTGCCAGCAGCGCCCCGGGACAGAGTTACAATGAGCAGTTCTTC.

This sequence joins TRBV15 and TRBJ2-1, with D perhaps matching TRBD2 (6 bases). V was cut by 5 bases and J by 6 bases, with 17 bases left in between. Germline V gives CDR1 LNHNV, CDR2 YYDKDF (reference sequence). This CDR3 is 15 amino acids long. The CDR3 DNA follows: TGTGCCACCAGCGGTCGGGAGTGGGCCTCCAATGAGCAGTTCTTC. Its protein product is CATSGREWASNEQFF.

This sequence joins TRBV18 and TRBJ1-6, with 7 bases fitting TRBD1. The CDR3 covers 14 residues. Germline V gene data show CDR1 as KGHSH and CDR2 as LQKENI. V gave up 5 bases and J gave up 10 bases; unmatched junction bases: 8. This CDR3 is CASSKDRSGSPLHF. CDR3 nucleotide sequence: TGTGCCAGCTCAAAGGACAGGTCGGGGTCACCCCTCCACTTT.

The chain links TRBV11-2 to TRBJ2-3, with a weak D call TRBD2 (7 bases). V was trimmed by 4 bases and J by 0 bases, leaving 14 bases between them. CDR1 and CDR2 from the germline V gene are SGHAT and FQNNGV. The CDR3 has 16 amino acids. CDR3 sequence: CASSWGGLASTDTQYF. In nucleotides, the CDR3 is TGTGCCAGCAGCTGGGGGGGGCTAGCGAGCACAGATACGCAGTATTTT.

This chain uses TRBV19 with TRBJ1-5; D perhaps matches TRBD1 (6 bases). Deletions cut 9 bases from V and 3 bases from J, with 12 bases between. This CDR3 is 13 amino acids long. CDR1 LNHDA and CDR2 SQIVND come from the germline V gene (reference sequence). CDR3 bases: TGTGCCAGCACGACAGGTAACAATCAGCCCCAGCATTTT. Amino acids: CASTTGNNQPQHF.

This chain joins TRBV7-9 and TRBJ1-2; no clear D gene. The CDR3 consists of 14 residues. Germline CDR1 and CDR2: SEHNR and FQNEAQ (reference sequence). The ends were cut back, 3 bases at V and 4 bases at J, with 12 bases in the middle. The CDR3 reads CASSFEVKGYGYTF. CDR3 coding DNA: TGTGCCAGCAGCTTTGAGGTGAAAGGCTATGGCTACACCTTC.

With respect to this clone: The same CDR3 arises from other DNA sequences in this sample as well. The chain has TRBV5-4 and TRBJ2-7; D unresolved. The CDR3 extends over 13 amino acids. CDR1 is SGHNT and CDR2 is YYREEE in the germline V gene (reference sequence). Trimming removed 0 bases from V and 0 bases from J, with 4 bases in between. The CDR3 nucleotides read TGTGCCAGCAGCTTGGGCAGCTCCTACGAGCAGTACTTC. It translates to CASSLGSSYEQYF.

Concerning this clone: At one boundary the junction diverges from the germline segment, which might be a read error. The rearrangement links TRBV5-4 to TRBJ1-1; D unclear. The CDR3 is 12 residues long. Per germline, CDR1 SGHNT and CDR2 YYREEE (reference sequence). DNA of the CDR3: TGTGCCAGCAGCTCGAAACCAGCTGAGGAGACCTTT. Its protein is CASSSKPAEETF.

V is TRBV4-1 and J is TRBJ1-5, with D tentatively TRBD1 (5 bases). This CDR3 contains 15 residues. The V gene's germline CDR1 is MGHRA and CDR2 YSYEKL. Trimming left V 3 bases short and J 2 bases short, with 11 bases between. For the CDR3, the DNA is TGCGCCAGCAGCCAGCCGGGACTGGGCAATCAGCCCCAGCATTTT. Encoded protein: CASSQPGLGNQPQHF.

This chain uses TRBV15 with TRBJ2-2, with 9 nucleotides matching TRBD1. V gave up 5 bases and J gave up 5 bases; unmatched junction bases: 6. The length of the CDR3 is 15 residues. Germline loops: CDR1 LNHNV, CDR2 YYDKDF (reference sequence). The CDR3 region has the DNA TGTGCCACCAGCGGACAGGGGATGGTAACCGGGGAGCTGTTTTTT. It codes for CATSGQGMVTGELFF.

This clone was observed a single time. Here the CDR3 reads CASKNQGISNQPQHF. The CDR3 DNA sequence: TGTGCCAGCAAAAACCAGGGTATTAGCAATCAGCCCCAGCATTTT. This rearrangement joins TRBV6-5 to TRBJ1-5, with a possible D match to TRBD1 (5 bases). CDR3 length: 15 amino acids. V lost 7 bases and J lost 0, with 13 bases in between. The germline V gene has CDR1 MNHEY and CDR2 SVGAGI.

This clone was detected once. V usage is TRBV5-6 and J usage is TRBJ1-2; unclear D gene. The CDR3 has 15 residues. Germline V CDR1 and CDR2: SGHDT, YYEEEE. V lost 7 bases and J 4 bases, leaving 20 bases between the germline ends. CDR3 coding DNA: TGTGCCAGCGGACTCGGTCAGACGGAACCCTATGGCTACACCTTC. It encodes CASGLGQTEPYGYTF.

The chain recombines TRBV18 with TRBJ1-1; no reliable D call. The V gene lost 0 bases and the J gene lost 3 bases, with 8 bases spanning the gap. Germline V CDR1 and CDR2: KGHSH, LQKENI. The length of the CDR3 is 14 residues. CDR3 sequence reads: CASSPPARDTEAFF. CDR3 bases: TGTGCCAGCTCACCACCGGCAAGAGACACTGAAGCTTTCTTT. Using reference TRBV18 and TRBJ1-1 for the parts outside the CDR3, the full variable domain is NAGVMQNPRHLVRRRGQEARLRCSPMKGHSHVYWYRQLPEEGLKFMVYLQKENIIDESGMPKERFSAEFPKEGPSILRIQQVVRGDSAAYFCASSPPARDTEAFFGQGTRLTVV.

The V gene is TRBV6-5, the J gene TRBJ2-1; 8 bases map to TRBD2. V dropped 6 bases and J dropped 4; count of bases not matched to a gene: 8. This CDR3 region has 15 residues. Germline V gives CDR1 MNHEY, CDR2 SVGAGI. The CDR3 sequence: CASRSTSGGYNEQFF. Written as DNA, the CDR3 is TGTGCCAGCAGAAGCACGAGCGGGGGTTACAATGAGCAGTTCTTC.

The J gene is TRBJ2-1, the V gene TRBV6-5, with a tentative D call TRBD2 (6 bases). The germline CDR1 and CDR2 sequences are MNHEY and SVGAGI. The CDR3 spans 13 residues. Deletions cut 2 bases from V and 7 bases from J, with 9 bases between. In nucleotides, the CDR3 is TGTGCCAGCAGTTACGACCGGGAGAATGAGCAGTTCTTC. It yields the protein CASSYDRENEQFF.

There are a few counts of this clone. The rearrangement joins TRBV27 to TRBJ2-7; 8 nucleotides agree with TRBD2. CDR3 length: 14 amino acids. V lost 5 bases and J lost 3; bases outside the gene matches: 6. Germline lookup yields CDR1 MNHEY and CDR2 SMNVEV (reference sequence). Here the CDR3 DNA reads TGTGCCAGCAGTCCCGGGACTAGAGTCTACGAGCAGTACTTC. Its translation: CASSPGTRVYEQYF.

This chain links TRBV9 with TRBJ2-5, with D perhaps TRBD1 (5 bases). Trimming took 0 bases from V and 7 from J, leaving 16 bases between them. The germline V gene encodes CDR1 SGDLS and CDR2 YYNGEE. The CDR3 runs to 15 residues. CDR3 loop: CASSVDEQPQGTQYF. DNA of the CDR3: TGTGCCAGCAGCGTAGATGAGCAGCCCCAGGGGACCCAGTACTTC.

The rearrangement joins TRBV27 to TRBJ1-1; D perhaps matches TRBD1 (6 bases). The ends were cut back, 1 base at V and 1 base at J, with 13 bases in the middle. Germline CDR1 is MNHEY and CDR2 is SMNVEV (reference sequence). The length of the CDR3 is 16 residues. CDR3 in amino acids: CASSLWGARGNTEAFF. The CDR3 DNA follows: TGTGCCAGCAGTTTATGGGGGGCGCGTGGGAACACTGAAGCTTTCTTT.

This clone was detected only once. The J gene is TRBJ1-3, the V gene TRBV10-3; D remains ambiguous. The length of the CDR3 is 12 residues. The germline V and J ends were trimmed by 0 bases and 10 bases, with 7 bases remaining between them. Per the germline V gene, CDR1 is ENHRY and CDR2 is SYGVKD. CDR3 protein: CAISESPGTIYF. The CDR3 DNA reads TGTGCCATCAGTGAGTCTCCGGGGACCATATATTTT.

This CDR3 is CASSQGGLGNEPFGTEAFF. The CDR3 bases are TGCGCCAGCAGCCAAGGGGGGTTGGGGAACGAGCCATTCGGCACTGAAGCTTTCTTT. The chain employs TRBV4-1 and TRBJ1-1; a possible D gene is TRBD1 (5 bases). The germline V and J ends were trimmed by 1 base and 4 bases, with 25 bases remaining between them. The CDR3 covers 19 residues. Germline-derived CDR1 and CDR2 are MGHRA and YSYEKL.

The chain is built from TRBV7-8 and TRBJ1-1; no reliable D call. The V end lost 4 bases, the J end lost 1 base, and 10 bases lay between the germline ends. Germline loops: CDR1 SGHVS, CDR2 FQNEAQ. This CDR3 spans 14 amino acids. CDR3 in amino acids: CASSSIPPNTEAFF. Here the CDR3 DNA reads TGTGCCAGCAGCTCGATTCCACCGAACACTGAAGCTTTCTTT. Drawing the rest from reference TRBV7-8 and TRBJ1-1, the complete variable domain is GAGVSQSPRYKVAKRGQDVALRCDPISGHVSLFWYQQALGQGPEFLTYFQNEAQLDKSGLPSDRFFAERPEGSVSTLKIQRTQQEDSAVYLCASSSIPPNTEAFFGQGTRLTVV.

V gene TRBV6-5 combines with J gene TRBJ2-7; D is uncertain. The CDR3 covers 13 residues. Between the trimmed V and J ends, which lost 2 bases and 6 bases, there was a span of 11 bases. CDR1 and CDR2 from the germline V gene are MNHEY and SVGAGI. DNA of the CDR3: TGTGCCAGCAGTTACGGTCAGCGAGGCGAGCAGTACTTC. Translating gives CASSYGQRGEQYF.

The V and J genes are TRBV3-1 (or the pseudogene TRBV3-2) and TRBJ2-1, with a tentative D call TRBD2 (5 bases). Trimming took off 5 bases at V and 9 bases at J, with 14 bases between the two ends. CDR1 is LGHDT and CDR2 is YNNKEL in the germline V gene (reference sequence). The CDR3 has 13 residues. This CDR3 is CASSEGPFSEQFF. For the CDR3, the DNA is TGTGCCAGCAGCGAGGGCCCGTTTAGTGAGCAGTTCTTC.

The chain carries TRBV7-3 and TRBJ2-3; 14 positions agree with TRBD2. The J segment lost 5 bases and the V segment lost 2 bases, leaving 0 bases of the junction unmatched. CDR1 SGHTA and CDR2 FQGTGA come from the germline V gene. CDR3 size: 15 residues. The CDR3, as DNA: TGTGCCAGCAGCTTAGGGACTAGCGGGGGAGATACGCAGTATTTT. Translated: CASSLGTSGGDTQYF.

This chain links TRBV2 with TRBJ1-1; D gene ambiguous. The CDR3 runs to 12 residues. Trimming took 7 bases from V and 2 from J, leaving 8 bases between them. Germline-derived CDR1 and CDR2 are SNHLY and FYNNEI. DNA for the CDR3: TGTGCCAGCAAGTGGTTCAACACTGAAGCTTTCTTT. Its protein product is CASKWFNTEAFF.

This clone was seen once. The V gene is TRBV7-9, the J gene TRBJ2-7; TRBD1 matches 9 bases. This CDR3 contains 15 residues. The germline V gene encodes CDR1 SEHNR and CDR2 FQNEAQ (reference sequence). Trimming at V came to 5 bases and at J to 4 bases, leaving 9 bases not matched to a gene. The DNA for the CDR3 is TGTGCCAGCAGCAGCGGACAGGGGATCGCGTACGAGCAGTACTTC. Protein sequence: CASSSGQGIAYEQYF.

V gene TRBV5-4 combines with J gene TRBJ1-3, with D unresolved. Trimming took 2 bases from V and 8 from J, leaving 5 bases between them. Per germline, CDR1 SGHNT and CDR2 YYREEE (reference sequence). The CDR3 has 11 residues. The CDR3 spells CASSLEDTIYF. CDR3 sequence (DNA): TGTGCCAGCAGCTTAGAAGACACCATATATTTT. Using reference TRBV5-4 and TRBJ1-3 for the parts outside the CDR3, the full variable domain is ETGVTQSPTHLIKTRGQQVTLRCSSQSGHNTVSWYQQALGQGPQFIFQYYREEENGRGNFPPRFSGLQFPNYSSELNVNALELDDSALYLCASSLEDTIYFGEGSWLTVV.

CDR3 in amino acids: CASSEGDRVPGYTF. The CDR3 DNA is TGTGCCAGCAGTGAGGGAGACAGGGTCCCGGGCTACACCTTC. The V and J genes are TRBV2 and TRBJ1-2; 7 nucleotides match TRBD1. With 3 bases clipped from V and 8 bases from J, the junction kept 9 bases outside the gene matches. The CDR3 loop spans 14 amino acids. Per the germline V gene, CDR1 is SNHLY and CDR2 is FYNNEI. Using reference TRBV2 and TRBJ1-2 for the parts outside the CDR3, the full variable domain is EPEVTQTPSHQVTQMGQEVILRCVPISNHLYFYWYRQILGQKVEFLVSFYNNEISEKSEIFDDQFSVERPDGSNFTLKIRSTKLEDSAMYFCASSEGDRVPGYTFGSGTRLTVV.